This TCR beta chain was recovered during a study of cytomegalovirus exposure and HLA in healthy donors. General study findings and limits: A further, later analysis showed that HLA-associated TCR beta chains (compared with equally common others) were more clonally expanded.

In regard to this clone: Antigen specificity is unknown.

Nominally healthy donors provided the samples, though records likely missed some immune exposures. The PCR contained 60 Vbeta and 13 Jbeta primers. Some clones are missing from TCRdb's copy, which holds only in-frame ones; the method was immunoSEQ multiplex PCR. The sample has approximately 210,000 clones, around nine tenths seen once. CDR1 is KGHSH, CDR2 LQKENI, per germline. Trimming took 5 bases from V and 3 from J; bases not matched to a gene: 11. There are 16 residues in the CDR3. The clonotype comes from a woman between 18 and 30 years old in good health and CMV-seronegative. The chain couples TRBV18 to TRBJ2-7, with 9 bases aligning to TRBD1. The sample consisted of PBMCs. The CDR3 protein is CASSSDRGEGYYEQYF. The CDR3, as DNA: TGTGCCAGCTCATCGGACAGGGGCGAGGGTTACTACGAGCAGTACTTC.